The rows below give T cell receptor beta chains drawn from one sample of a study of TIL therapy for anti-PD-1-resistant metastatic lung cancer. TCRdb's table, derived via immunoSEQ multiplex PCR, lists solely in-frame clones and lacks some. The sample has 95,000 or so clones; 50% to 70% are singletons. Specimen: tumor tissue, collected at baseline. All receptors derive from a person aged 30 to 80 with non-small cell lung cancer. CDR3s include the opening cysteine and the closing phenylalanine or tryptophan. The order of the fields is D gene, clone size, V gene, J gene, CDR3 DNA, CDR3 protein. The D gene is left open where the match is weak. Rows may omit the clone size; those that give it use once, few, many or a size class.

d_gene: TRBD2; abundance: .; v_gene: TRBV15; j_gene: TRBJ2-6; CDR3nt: TGTGCCACCAGCAGAGATTATGCGGGGGTTGGTGGGGCCAACGTCCTGACTTTC; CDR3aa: CATSRDYAGVGGANVLTF
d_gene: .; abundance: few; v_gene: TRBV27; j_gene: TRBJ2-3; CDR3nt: TGTGCCAGCAGTTTATCGCCCAGGGCCTCGCACGCGTATTTT; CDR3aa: CASSLSPRASHAYF
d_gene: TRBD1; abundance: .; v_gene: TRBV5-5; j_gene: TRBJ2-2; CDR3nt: TGTGCCAGCAGCTTAAAACCGGGACAGGGCCTGCTGGGGGACACCGGGGAGCTGTTTTTT; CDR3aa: CASSLKPGQGLLGDTGELFF
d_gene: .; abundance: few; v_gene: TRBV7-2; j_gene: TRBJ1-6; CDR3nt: TGTGCCAGCAGCTTAGAGCATTCACCCCTCCACTTT; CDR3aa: CASSLEHSPLHF
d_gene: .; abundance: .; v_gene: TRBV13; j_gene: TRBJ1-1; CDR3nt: TGTGCCAGCAGCGAATACTGGATGAACACTGAAGCTTTCTTT; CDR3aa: CASSEYWMNTEAFF
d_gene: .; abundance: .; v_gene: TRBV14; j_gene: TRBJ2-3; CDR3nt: TGTGCCAGCAGTCTGTTTATAGGGGACACAGATACGCAGTATTTT; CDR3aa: CASSLFIGDTDTQYF
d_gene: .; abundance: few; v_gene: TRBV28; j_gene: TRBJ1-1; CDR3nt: TGTGCCAGCAGTCCTAGCGTAGCAGGGGCGACTGAAGCTTTCTTT; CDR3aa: CASSPSVAGATEAFF
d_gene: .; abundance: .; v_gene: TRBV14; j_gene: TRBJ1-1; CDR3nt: TGTGCCAGCAGCCATAGTGAGAACACTGAAGCTTTCTTT; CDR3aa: CASSHSENTEAFF
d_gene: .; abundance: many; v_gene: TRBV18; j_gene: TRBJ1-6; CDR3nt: TGTGCCAGCTCACCGGATAATTCACCCCTCCACTTT; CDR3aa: CASSPDNSPLHF
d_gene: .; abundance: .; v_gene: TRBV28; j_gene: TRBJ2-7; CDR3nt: TGTGCCAGCAGTCCTCCGGGATCCGTCCACGAGCAGTACTTC; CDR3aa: CASSPPGSVHEQYF
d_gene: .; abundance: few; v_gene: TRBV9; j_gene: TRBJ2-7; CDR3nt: TGTGCCAGCAGCGTAGAGGACACTAGGGGCGAGCAGTACTTC; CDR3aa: CASSVEDTRGEQYF
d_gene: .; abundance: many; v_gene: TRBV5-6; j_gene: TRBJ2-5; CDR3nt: TGTGCCAGCAGCAGCCTGGGGGTCTCGTCCCAAGAGACCCAGTACTTC; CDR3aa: CASSSLGVSSQETQYF
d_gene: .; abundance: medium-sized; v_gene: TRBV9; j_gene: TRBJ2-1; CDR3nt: TGTGCCAGCAGGTCTCAAGGGAGGAGTGAGCAGTTCTTC; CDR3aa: CASRSQGRSEQFF